Following are 10 T cell receptor beta chains from one sample sequenced in a study of control samples from healthy donors and cancer patients. Only in-frame clones appear in the TCRdb table, and some are missing; sequencing was by immunoSEQ multiplex PCR. The sample holds 150,000 to 200,000 clones; 70% to 90% are singletons and the top ten take around 5%. Material for sequencing was blood. The receptors shown here come from a woman under 40 in good health.

The V gene is TRBV2, the J gene TRBJ1-6; TRBD1 is a possible D gene (6 bases). Trimming took off 7 bases at V and 6 bases at J, with 10 bases between the two ends. The CDR3 loop spans 13 amino acids. Germline loops: CDR1 SNHLY, CDR2 FYNNEI. The CDR3 here is CASKTGFNSPLHF. The CDR3 nucleotides read TGTGCCAGCAAAACAGGGTTTAATTCACCCCTCCACTTT.

The CDR3 nucleotides read TGTGCCAGCAGCCCAGGGTGGGATTCACCCCTCCACTTT. Protein product: CASSPGWDSPLHF. The gene calls are TRBV3-1 (or the pseudogene TRBV3-2) and TRBJ1-6, with a tentative D call TRBD1 (5 bases). This CDR3 is 13 amino acids long. Germline CDR1 is LGHDT and CDR2 is YNNKEL (reference sequence). Trimming cost V 4 bases and J 8 bases, with 9 bases left between them.

V usage is TRBV19 and J usage is TRBJ1-5; 9 bases are shared with TRBD1. CDR3 length: 15 residues. V lost 6 bases, J lost 4 bases, and 7 bases stayed unmatched. CDR1 is LNHDA, CDR2 SQIVND, per germline (reference sequence). In nucleotides, the CDR3 is TGTGCCAGTAGCGTGGACAGGGGCCTTAATCAGCCCCAGCATTTT. It specifies CASSVDRGLNQPQHF.

This chain joins TRBV3-1 (or the pseudogene TRBV3-2) and TRBJ2-5; D is uncertain. Germline CDR1 LGHDT, CDR2 YNNKEL (reference sequence). This CDR3 contains 13 residues. V lost 4 bases to trimming and J lost 4 bases, with 10 bases between them. CDR3 amino acids: CASSPSGSETQYF. CDR3 nucleotides: TGTGCCAGCAGCCCCTCGGGTTCAGAGACCCAGTACTTC.

The chain joins TRBV5-1 to TRBJ1-2; weak D call: TRBD1 (5 bases). The V end lost 5 bases, the J end lost 4 bases, and 12 bases lay between the germline ends. The germline V gene encodes CDR1 SGHRS and CDR2 YFSETQ. The CDR3 extends over 13 amino acids. CDR3 nucleotide sequence: TGCGCCAGCAGGCGGGACCAGTCCTATGGCTACACCTTC. Its translation is CASRRDQSYGYTF.

The chain links TRBV12-3 or TRBV12-4 to TRBJ1-2; D not certain. The CDR3 length is 13 residues. V was trimmed by 3 bases and J by 5 bases, leaving 10 bases between them. CDR3 residues: CASSLEGGYGYTF. CDR3 sequence (DNA): TGTGCCAGCAGTTTGGAGGGTGGATATGGCTACACCTTC.

As DNA, the CDR3 is TGTGCCAGCAGTCTATACTCCGGGACAGGGTGGGACACCATATATTTT. Translating gives CASSLYSGTGWDTIYF. The chain employs TRBV28 and TRBJ1-3; TRBD1 matches 9 bases. Germline CDR1 MDHEN, CDR2 SYDVKM. The ends lost 5 bases at V and 8 bases at J; junction bases unmatched: 13. The CDR3 consists of 16 residues.

The chain is built from TRBV3-1 (or the pseudogene TRBV3-2) and TRBJ1-3; the D is unclear. Germline values: CDR1 LGHDT, CDR2 YNNKEL (reference sequence). V was trimmed by 1 base and J by 3 bases, leaving 7 bases between them. CDR3 length: 14 residues. CDR3 region: CASSQGLSGNTIYF. The CDR3 DNA reads TGTGCCAGCAGCCAAGGTCTCAGTGGAAACACCATATATTTT.

The rearrangement links TRBV24-1 to TRBJ2-3; 14 positions match TRBD2. Per the germline V gene, CDR1 is KGHDR and CDR2 is SFDVKD. Trimming took 3 bases from V and 8 from J; bases not matched to a gene: 3. The CDR3 sequence is 15 residues long. As DNA, the CDR3 is TGTGCCACCAGTGATCCCGGGACTAGCGGGAGTACGCAGTATTTT. Translated: CATSDPGTSGSTQYF.

This chain uses TRBV7-9 with TRBJ2-1, with 7 nucleotides matching TRBD2. CDR1 is SEHNR, CDR2 FQNEAQ, per germline (reference sequence). The CDR3 runs 15 residues. Trimming took 5 bases from V and 3 from J; bases not matched to a gene: 7. This CDR3 is CASSPPGTNYNEQFF. The DNA for the CDR3 is TGTGCCAGCAGCCCCCCCGGGACTAACTACAATGAGCAGTTCTTC.